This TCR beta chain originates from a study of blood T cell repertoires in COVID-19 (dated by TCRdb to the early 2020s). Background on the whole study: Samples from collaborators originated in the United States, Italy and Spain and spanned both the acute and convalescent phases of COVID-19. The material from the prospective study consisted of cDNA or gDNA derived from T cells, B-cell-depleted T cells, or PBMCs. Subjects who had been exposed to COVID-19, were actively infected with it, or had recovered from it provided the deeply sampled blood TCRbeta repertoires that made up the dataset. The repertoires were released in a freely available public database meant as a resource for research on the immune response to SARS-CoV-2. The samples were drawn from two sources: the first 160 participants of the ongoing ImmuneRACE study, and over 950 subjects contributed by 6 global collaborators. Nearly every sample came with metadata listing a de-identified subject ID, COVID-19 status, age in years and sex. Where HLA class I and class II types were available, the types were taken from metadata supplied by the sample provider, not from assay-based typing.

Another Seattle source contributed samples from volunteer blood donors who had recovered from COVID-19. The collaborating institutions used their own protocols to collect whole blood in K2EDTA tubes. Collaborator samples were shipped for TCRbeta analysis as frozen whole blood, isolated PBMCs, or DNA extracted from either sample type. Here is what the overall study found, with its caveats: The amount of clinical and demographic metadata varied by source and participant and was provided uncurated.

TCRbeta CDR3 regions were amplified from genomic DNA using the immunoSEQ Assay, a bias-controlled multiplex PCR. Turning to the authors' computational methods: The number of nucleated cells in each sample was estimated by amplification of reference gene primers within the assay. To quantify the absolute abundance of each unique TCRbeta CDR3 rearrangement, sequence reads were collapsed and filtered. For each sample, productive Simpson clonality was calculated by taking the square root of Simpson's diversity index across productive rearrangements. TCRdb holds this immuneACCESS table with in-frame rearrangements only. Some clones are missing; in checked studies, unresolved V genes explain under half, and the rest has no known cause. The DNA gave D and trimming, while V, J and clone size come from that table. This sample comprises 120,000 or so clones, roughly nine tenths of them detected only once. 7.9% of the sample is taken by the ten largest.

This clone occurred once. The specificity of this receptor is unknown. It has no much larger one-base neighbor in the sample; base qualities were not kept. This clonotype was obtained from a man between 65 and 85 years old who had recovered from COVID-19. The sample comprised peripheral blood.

The CDR3 in this case is CASSRPQVLGPYEQYF. The bases read TGTGCCAGCAGTAGACCACAGGTTTTGGGCCCCTACGAGCAGTACTTC. The rearranged chain carries TRBV28 and TRBJ2-7; the D gene is perhaps TRBD1, on 5 matching bases. The CDR3 spans 16 residues, from the cysteine through the phenylalanine. The kept DNA is CDR3 alone, 48 bases in frame from the first base. Reading the germline V gene gives CDR1 MDHEN and CDR2 SYDVKM. V lost 5 bases and J lost 2 bases; the stretch between them is 19 bases long.